Below are 29 T cell receptor beta chains sequenced from a single sample in a study of cytomegalovirus exposure and HLA in healthy donors. Produced via immunoSEQ multiplex PCR; TCRdb's table is partial and in-frame only. This sample has some 150,000 clones; about 89% occur once, and the top ten carry more than 2.5%. The material sequenced was PBMCs. These receptor sequences come from a woman younger than 35 in good health and CMV-seropositive.

This sequence joins TRBV7-2 and TRBJ2-1, with TRBD2 matching over 10 bases. The germline CDR1 and CDR2 sequences are SGHTA and FQGNSA. Unmatched junction bases numbered 6, after V lost 5 bases and J lost 8 bases. The CDR3 loop spans 14 amino acids. The CDR3 loop reads CASSEGLALDEQFF. CDR3 DNA: TGTGCCAGCAGCGAGGGACTAGCGCTCGATGAGCAGTTCTTC.

This clone has a single count. This chain joins TRBV5-1 and TRBJ1-5; D might be TRBD1 (5 bases). This CDR3 is 15 amino acids long. CDR1 and CDR2 (germline): SGHRS, YFSETQ. V lost 4 bases to trimming and J lost 5 bases, with 16 bases between them. CDR3 nucleotides: TGCGCCAGCAGCCCCGAAACAGGATTCTATCAGCCCCAGCATTTT. This gives the protein CASSPETGFYQPQHF.

The V call is TRBV5-4, the J call TRBJ1-2; TRBD1 might be the D (5 bases). V was shortened by 1 base and J by 2 bases, with 9 bases between the two germline ends. The CDR3 covers 14 residues. Germline CDR1 SGHNT, CDR2 YYREEE (reference sequence). CDR3 sequence reads: CASSLPGSNYGYTF. CDR3 sequence (DNA): TGTGCCAGCAGCTTGCCAGGGTCGAACTATGGCTACACCTTC. Full variable domain (rest looked up from reference TRBV5-4 and TRBJ1-2): ETGVTQSPTHLIKTRGQQVTLRCSSQSGHNTVSWYQQALGQGPQFIFQYYREEENGRGNFPPRFSGLQFPNYSSELNVNALELDDSALYLCASSLPGSNYGYTFGSGTRLTVV.

The chain carries TRBV2 and TRBJ1-3; unclear D gene. The CDR3 is 14 residues long. Per germline, CDR1 SNHLY and CDR2 FYNNEI. Trimming stripped 6 bases from V and 2 bases from J, with 11 bases between. CDR3 amino acids: CASSQDSPGNTIYF. CDR3 bases: TGTGCCAGCAGCCAGGATTCCCCTGGAAACACCATATATTTT. The full variable domain, in which reference TRBV2 and TRBJ1-3 provide the parts outside the CDR3, is EPEVTQTPSHQVTQMGQEVILRCVPISNHLYFYWYRQILGQKVEFLVSFYNNEISEKSEIFDDQFSVERPDGSNFTLKIRSTKLEDSAMYFCASSQDSPGNTIYFGEGSWLTVV.

CDR3 loop: CATSRRIEQFSTDTQYF. The CDR3 bases are TGTGCCACCAGCAGGCGGATTGAGCAGTTTAGCACAGATACGCAGTATTTT. This chain links TRBV15 with TRBJ2-3; no clear D. V was shortened by 3 bases and J by 0 bases, with 16 bases between the two germline ends. The germline CDR1 and CDR2 sequences are LNHNV and YYDKDF (reference sequence). This CDR3 contains 17 residues.

The chain links TRBV6-5 to TRBJ1-2, with D possibly being TRBD1 (5 bases). The length of the CDR3 is 13 residues. The V gene lost 2 bases and the J gene lost 4 bases, with 8 bases spanning the gap. Germline CDR1 is MNHEY and CDR2 is SVGAGI. The CDR3 loop reads CASSYGGFYGYTF. The DNA for the CDR3 is TGTGCCAGCAGTTACGGGGGGTTCTATGGCTACACCTTC.

V and J are TRBV5-4 and TRBJ2-7; 9 bases map to TRBD2. Germline V gene lookup returns CDR1 SGHNT and CDR2 YYREEE (reference sequence). J was trimmed by 4 bases and V by 4 bases; bases with no gene match: 15. The CDR3 is 17 residues long. CDR3 sequence: CASSRFIAGAQGYEQYF. The CDR3 DNA is TGTGCCAGCAGCAGATTTATAGCGGGAGCCCAAGGATACGAGCAGTACTTC.

Only a few counts were recorded for this clone. The chain is built from TRBV19 and TRBJ2-2, with no clear D. The CDR3 is 12 residues long. In germline, CDR1 is LNHDA, CDR2 SQIVND (reference sequence). V was clipped by 8 bases and J by 2 bases, with 6 bases between them. In DNA form, the CDR3 reads TGTGCCAGTCCAATTAACACCGGGGAGCTGTTTTTT. It translates to CASPINTGELFF. The whole variable domain, filled in from reference TRBV19 and TRBJ2-2, reads DGGITQSPKYLFRKEGQNVTLSCEQNLNHDAMYWYRQDPGQGLRLIYYSQIVNDFQKGDIAEGYSVSREKKESFPLTVTSAQKNPTAFYLCASPINTGELFFGEGSRLTVL.

This chain uses TRBV30 with TRBJ2-1; the match to TRBD2 covers 9 bases. The V and J ends lost 5 bases and 1 base, in that order; junction bases with no gene match: 3. The CDR3 length is 14 residues. Germline V lookup: CDR1 GTSNPN, CDR2 SVGIG (reference sequence). CDR3 nucleotide sequence: TGTGCCTGGGGAAGCGGGAGGTCCTACAATGAGCAGTTCTTC. This encodes CAWGSGRSYNEQFF. Drawing the rest from reference TRBV30 and TRBJ2-1, the complete variable domain is SQTIHQWPATLVQPVGSPLSLECTVEGTSNPNLYWYRQAAGRGLQLLFYSVGIGQISSEVPQNLSASRPQDRQFILSSKKLLLSDSGFYLCAWGSGRSYNEQFFGPGTRLTVL.

The gene calls are TRBV9 and TRBJ1-4, with TRBD1 matching 10 bases. The V gene end was trimmed by 0 bases and the J gene end by 6 bases; junction bases not matched to a gene: 2. Germline V lookup: CDR1 SGDLS, CDR2 YYNGEE. The CDR3 has 15 amino acids. The CDR3: CASSVGGTGDEKLFF. The CDR3 DNA reads TGTGCCAGCAGCGTAGGGGGGACAGGGGATGAAAAACTGTTTTTT.

The chain couples TRBV7-9 to TRBJ2-4; D gene ambiguous. Trimming shortened V by 1 base and J by 9 bases, and 10 bases separated the two germline ends. The CDR3 extends over 13 amino acids. In germline, CDR1 is SEHNR, CDR2 FQNEAQ (reference sequence). The CDR3 protein is CASSLVSGGIQYF. In nucleotides, the CDR3 is TGTGCCAGCAGCTTAGTTTCGGGTGGCATTCAGTACTTC.

The chain combines TRBV9 with TRBJ1-1, with D possibly matching TRBD1 (5 bases). V was clipped by 1 base and J by 4 bases, with 8 bases between them. The CDR3 loop spans 13 amino acids. The V gene's germline CDR1 is SGDLS and CDR2 YYNGEE. CDR3 in DNA: TGTGCCAGCAGCGTAATGGGGGGCACTGAAGCTTTCTTT. This codes for CASSVMGGTEAFF.

CDR3 nucleotide sequence: TGTGCCACCCATCTCATACAGGGGGGCACTGAAGCTTTCTTT. Protein sequence: CATHLIQGGTEAFF. The chain uses TRBV11-3 and TRBJ1-1; 8 nucleotides align to TRBD1. With 10 bases clipped from V and 4 bases from J, the junction kept 11 bases outside the gene matches. CDR1 is SGHNT and CDR2 is YENEEA in the germline V gene. The CDR3 totals 14 residues.

In DNA form, the CDR3 reads TGTGCCAGCAGTCCCCTAGCGGTATACAATGAGCAGTTCTTC. Protein: CASSPLAVYNEQFF. The rearrangement uses TRBV6-5 and TRBJ2-1; 7 bases align to TRBD2. V trimming: 5 bases; J trimming: 4 bases; junction bases outside the gene matches: 5. The CDR3 is 14 amino acids. Germline V gene data show CDR1 as MNHEY and CDR2 as SVGAGI.

The V gene is TRBV2, the J gene TRBJ2-3; the D is unclear. The CDR3 contains 16 residues. With 2 bases removed from V and 2 bases from J, the gap between germline ends came to 14 bases. CDR1 and CDR2 from the germline V gene are SNHLY and FYNNEI. CDR3 DNA: TGTGCCAGCAGTGAAAACCAGGTATACCTCACAGATACGCAGTATTTT. Translation gives CASSENQVYLTDTQYF.

This chain uses TRBV5-4 with TRBJ2-1; TRBD2 is a possible D gene (6 bases). CDR1 SGHNT and CDR2 YYREEE come from the germline V gene (reference sequence). The CDR3 totals 16 residues. V was cut by 0 bases and J by 5 bases, with 15 bases left in between. The CDR3 sequence is CASSLGTSGLNNEQFF. The CDR3 nucleotides are TGTGCCAGCAGCTTGGGGACCAGCGGGCTTAACAATGAGCAGTTCTTC.

The chain uses TRBV27 and TRBJ2-7, with D possibly matching TRBD2 (6 bases). CDR1 is MNHEY and CDR2 is SMNVEV in the germline V gene (reference sequence). Trimming removed 5 bases from V and 5 bases from J, with 16 bases in between. The CDR3 totals 14 residues. This chain's CDR3 is CASSLGEAGDEQYF. CDR3 nucleotides: TGTGCCAGCAGTCTCGGGGAGGCCGGGGACGAGCAGTACTTC.

This clone was seen a single time. The V call is TRBV27, the J call TRBJ1-3; 7 bases align to TRBD1. The V segment lost 4 bases and the J segment 0 bases; nucleotides outside the gene matches: 6. The CDR3 is 16 amino acids. CDR1 is MNHEY and CDR2 is SMNVEV in the germline V gene (reference sequence). The DNA for the CDR3 is TGTGCCAGCAGTTCTGGACAGGCAACCTCTGGAAACACCATATATTTT. This sequence encodes CASSSGQATSGNTIYF.

Only a few counts were recorded for this clone. V usage is TRBV7-2 and J usage is TRBJ2-3, with D possibly being TRBD2 (5 bases). Germline CDR1 SGHTA, CDR2 FQGNSA. Trimming removed 3 bases at V and 4 bases at J, with 23 bases between. The CDR3 length is 18 residues. CDR3 residues: CASSFSSFLLPGSDTQYF. The CDR3 DNA is TGTGCCAGCAGCTTCTCATCCTTCTTACTACCGGGATCAGATACGCAGTATTTT.

The chain joins TRBV6-1 to TRBJ1-4, with a weak D call TRBD1 (5 bases). The germline V gene has CDR1 MNHNS and CDR2 SASEGT. The CDR3 length is 14 residues. V dropped 8 bases and J dropped 8 bases, with 18 bases sitting between them. The CDR3, as DNA: TGTGCCAGCTGCTACAGGCGAGAAGGAGAAAAACTGTTTTTT. It yields the protein CASCYRREGEKLFF.

This clone occurred a few times. The V call is TRBV6-6, the J call TRBJ2-7; tentative D call: TRBD2 (5 bases). V lost 2 bases and J 12 bases, leaving 14 bases between the germline ends. The germline V gene encodes CDR1 MNHNY and CDR2 SVGAGI (reference sequence). CDR3 size: 12 residues. The CDR3 spells CASSYTGIRGYF. CDR3 nucleotide sequence: TGTGCCAGCAGTTACACCGGGATCCGAGGGTACTTC.

The chain employs TRBV5-1 and TRBJ2-7; maybe TRBD1 (6 bases). The V gene lost 0 bases and the J gene lost 2 bases, with 18 bases spanning the gap. This CDR3 has 17 residues. The V gene's germline CDR1 is SGHRS and CDR2 YFSETQ. The chain's CDR3 is CASSLARGTPIPYEQYF. The CDR3 DNA reads as TGCGCCAGCAGCTTGGCTCGAGGGACACCGATACCCTACGAGCAGTACTTC.

This clone was recorded a few times. This chain connects TRBV28 to TRBJ1-5; D not resolved. The germline V and J ends were trimmed by 11 bases and 6 bases, with 20 bases remaining between them. This CDR3 spans 14 amino acids. Germline CDR1 and CDR2: MDHEN and SYDVKM. CDR3: CAGSEPEESQPQHF. The CDR3 bases are TGTGCCGGGTCTGAGCCCGAGGAGAGTCAGCCCCAGCATTTT.

The V and J genes are TRBV25-1 and TRBJ2-7; D uncertain. Germline V gene sequence: CDR1 MGHDK, CDR2 SYGVNS. V lost 3 bases, J lost 6 bases, and 15 bases lay in between. CDR3 length equals 14 residues. The CDR3 nucleotides read TGTGCCAGCAGTGACAACTCGAGATTCGCCGAGCAGTACTTC. Protein: CASSDNSRFAEQYF.

The J gene is TRBJ1-1, the V gene TRBV4-2, with a possible D match to TRBD1 (5 bases). CDR3 length equals 15 residues. From germline, CDR1 is LGHNA and CDR2 YNFKEQ. V was pared by 4 bases and J by 0 bases, with 12 bases between. Here the CDR3 DNA reads TGTGCCAGCAGCCCAGGAGACAGCATGAACACTGAAGCTTTCTTT. Translating gives CASSPGDSMNTEAFF.

This chain connects TRBV6-1 to TRBJ2-2; 7 nucleotides line up with TRBD1. V lost 6 bases and J lost 6; bases outside the gene matches: 7. The CDR3 sequence is 14 residues long. The germline V gene encodes CDR1 MNHNS and CDR2 SASEGT. The chain's CDR3 is CASRPTGLAGELFF. The CDR3, as DNA: TGTGCCAGCAGGCCGACAGGGCTCGCCGGGGAGCTGTTTTTT.

This clone has just a few counts. The genes are TRBV19 and TRBJ2-1; a possible D gene is TRBD2 (6 bases). With 9 bases removed from V and 4 bases from J, the gap between germline ends came to 16 bases. Germline assignment: CDR1 LNHDA and CDR2 SQIVND (reference sequence). This CDR3 has 14 amino acids. CDR3 bases: TGTGCCAGCCATAGCGGAACTCTTTACAATGAGCAGTTCTTC. Its translation: CASHSGTLYNEQFF.

This rearrangement joins TRBV19 to TRBJ2-5; 11 positions match TRBD1. The CDR3 runs to 16 residues. Germline CDR1 is LNHDA and CDR2 is SQIVND (reference sequence). J was trimmed by 5 bases and V by 5 bases; bases with no gene match: 10. CDR3 in amino acids: CASSVPGTGGLETQYF. The CDR3 region has the DNA TGTGCCAGTAGTGTCCCCGGGACAGGGGGGTTGGAGACCCAGTACTTC.

V is TRBV2 and J is TRBJ2-1; the match to TRBD2 covers 9 bases. V shed 6 bases and J 5 bases; nucleotides not matched to a gene: 5. The length of the CDR3 is 14 residues. Germline V gene lookup returns CDR1 SNHLY and CDR2 FYNNEI. DNA of the CDR3: TGTGCCAGCAGGGTAGCTAGCGGGAACAATGAGCAGTTCTTC. Amino acid sequence: CASRVASGNNEQFF.